These T cell receptor beta chains were read from a single sample in a study of T-cell memory formation after mild COVID-19. TCRdb redid the calling of the 5' RACE reads with MiXCR, one entry per CDR3 protein. The sample has 140,000 to 150,000 distinct CDR3 sequences, around 5.8% seen once. Sequencing used PBMCs or a T cell subset sorted from them (not recorded which). The receptors originated from an adult woman who had mild COVID-19 (a few samples of this study predate the infection). Cell type and time point are not known. Each CDR3 is given without its conserved first and last residue. Clone size is given for some rows only: seen once, a few or many times, or a class if the clone is expanded.

j_call: TRBJ1-2
clone_size: -
cdr3_length: 11
v_call: TRBV5-1
cdr3_aa: ASSAQGGDGYT

j_call: TRBJ2-1
clone_size: many
cdr3_length: 14
v_call: TRBV5-1
cdr3_aa: ASSVRGQPSYNEQF

j_call: TRBJ2-5
clone_size: many
cdr3_length: 13
v_call: TRBV5-1
cdr3_aa: ASSIGLYDGETQY

j_call: TRBJ2-7
clone_size: many
cdr3_length: 15
v_call: TRBV20-1
cdr3_aa: SAGILGLQSVSYEQY

j_call: TRBJ1-2
clone_size: many
cdr3_length: 12
v_call: TRBV21-1
cdr3_aa: ASSRDRVVYGYT

j_call: TRBJ2-7
clone_size: few
cdr3_length: 14
v_call: TRBV20-1
cdr3_aa: SARDPIRTGSSEQY

j_call: TRBJ2-3
clone_size: -
cdr3_length: 13
v_call: TRBV3-1
cdr3_aa: ASSAVRYIADTQY

j_call: TRBJ2-3
clone_size: many
cdr3_length: 13
v_call: TRBV7-2
cdr3_aa: ASSLGGTSGNTQY

j_call: TRBJ2-3
clone_size: -
cdr3_length: 14
v_call: TRBV7-9
cdr3_aa: ASSSITSGSTDTQY

j_call: TRBJ2-5
clone_size: -
cdr3_length: 12
v_call: TRBV6-2/TRBV6-3
cdr3_aa: ASIRDNNQETQY

j_call: TRBJ2-7
clone_size: many
cdr3_length: 13
v_call: TRBV7-2
cdr3_aa: ASSLVGTAAYEQY

j_call: TRBJ1-6
clone_size: many
cdr3_length: 11
v_call: TRBV5-5
cdr3_aa: ASNRGPASPLH

j_call: TRBJ2-3
clone_size: few
cdr3_length: 14
v_call: TRBV9
cdr3_aa: ASSVQGGGAQDTQY

j_call: TRBJ1-2
clone_size: -
cdr3_length: 12
v_call: TRBV6-2/TRBV6-3
cdr3_aa: ASSSGGSSRGYT

j_call: TRBJ2-3
clone_size: few
cdr3_length: 14
v_call: TRBV9
cdr3_aa: ASSVVSGVRTDTQY

j_call: TRBJ2-2
clone_size: -
cdr3_length: 13
v_call: TRBV4-1
cdr3_aa: ASSQDTGRTGELF

j_call: TRBJ1-5
clone_size: few
cdr3_length: 15
v_call: TRBV12-3/TRBV12-4
cdr3_aa: ASSSDRERNSNQPQH

j_call: TRBJ1-1
clone_size: many
cdr3_length: 12
v_call: TRBV29-1
cdr3_aa: SVERTAMNTEAF

j_call: TRBJ2-3
clone_size: -
cdr3_length: 12
v_call: TRBV7-9
cdr3_aa: ASSKGQGADTQY

j_call: TRBJ1-2
clone_size: many
cdr3_length: 11
v_call: TRBV15
cdr3_aa: VTSRARSYGYT

j_call: TRBJ2-5
clone_size: many
cdr3_length: 14
v_call: TRBV15
cdr3_aa: ATSRDPWGRGETQY

j_call: TRBJ1-1
clone_size: -
cdr3_length: 11
v_call: TRBV2
cdr3_aa: ASSQEGGTEAF

j_call: TRBJ1-1
clone_size: few
cdr3_length: 13
v_call: TRBV12-3/TRBV12-4
cdr3_aa: ASSLGGLMNTEAF

j_call: TRBJ2-7
clone_size: many
cdr3_length: 17
v_call: TRBV6-2/TRBV6-3
cdr3_aa: ASSYSRDRGLGQSYEQY

j_call: TRBJ1-6
clone_size: few
cdr3_length: 13
v_call: TRBV4-3
cdr3_aa: ASSQDRGVGPPLH

j_call: TRBJ1-3
clone_size: few
cdr3_length: 13
v_call: TRBV30
cdr3_aa: AWSVTTISGNTIY

j_call: TRBJ1-2
clone_size: few
cdr3_length: 11
v_call: TRBV29-1
cdr3_aa: SVGGQGNYGYT

j_call: TRBJ2-6
clone_size: many
cdr3_length: 14
v_call: TRBV20-1
cdr3_aa: SAISFTPSGANVLT

j_call: TRBJ2-7
clone_size: few
cdr3_length: 12
v_call: TRBV6-5
cdr3_aa: ASIGQGNFGEQY

j_call: TRBJ2-5
clone_size: many
cdr3_length: 14
v_call: TRBV19
cdr3_aa: ASSVGRLNLQETQY

j_call: TRBJ2-7
clone_size: many
cdr3_length: 12
v_call: TRBV5-1
cdr3_aa: ASSATSVAYEQY

j_call: TRBJ1-1
clone_size: many
cdr3_length: 11
v_call: TRBV29-1
cdr3_aa: SVVHSMNTEAF